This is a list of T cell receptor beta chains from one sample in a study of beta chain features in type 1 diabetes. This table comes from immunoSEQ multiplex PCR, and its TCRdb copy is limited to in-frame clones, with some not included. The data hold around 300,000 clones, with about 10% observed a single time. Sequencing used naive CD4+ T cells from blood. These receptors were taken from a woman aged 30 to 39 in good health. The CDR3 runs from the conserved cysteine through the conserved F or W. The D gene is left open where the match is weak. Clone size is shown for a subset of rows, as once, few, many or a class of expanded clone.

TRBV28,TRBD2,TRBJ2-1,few,TGTGCCAGCAGTTTGACTAGCGGGGCATCCTACAATGAGCAGTTCTTC,CASSLTSGASYNEQFF
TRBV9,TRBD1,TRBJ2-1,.,TGTGCCAGCAGCGTAGCTTCAGGACAGGGAAGACGCGGGCAGTTCTTC,CASSVASGQGRRGQFF
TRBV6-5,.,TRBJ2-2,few,TGTGCCAGCAGGCGGACAGCTAACACCGGGGAGCTGTTTTTT,CASRRTANTGELFF
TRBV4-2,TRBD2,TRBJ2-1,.,TGTGCCAGCAGCCAAAGGACTAGCGGCTACAATGAGCAGTTCTTC,CASSQRTSGYNEQFF
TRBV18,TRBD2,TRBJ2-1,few,TGTGCCAGCTCACCACAAGGAATCGCGGGAGGGCCGGGTAATGAGCAGTTCTTC,CASSPQGIAGGPGNEQFF
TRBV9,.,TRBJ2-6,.,TGTGCCAGCAGCCCAGGCCTCGTAGGGGCCAACGTCCTGACTTTC,CASSPGLVGANVLTF
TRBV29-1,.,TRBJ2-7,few,TGCAGCGTTGAAGAGCGGAGCAACTCCTACGAGCAGTACTTC,CSVEERSNSYEQYF
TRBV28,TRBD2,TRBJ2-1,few,TGTGCCAGCAGTGGCATCGCCGCGGGAGAGTTCTTC,CASSGIAAGEFF
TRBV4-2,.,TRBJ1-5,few,TGTGCCAGCAGCCAAGACGAGACAGCTAATAGCAATCAGCCCCAGCATTTT,CASSQDETANSNQPQHF
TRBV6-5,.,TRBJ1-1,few,TGTGCCAGCACCAGGACAGTGAACACTGAAGCTTTCTTT,CASTRTVNTEAFF